The 16 T cell receptor beta chains in this list originate from one sample, sequenced in a study of T-cell reconstitution after alpha-beta-depleted transplantation in children listed by TCRdb under 2016. The library was produced with PCR. The instrument given in TCRdb is Illumina HiSeq 2500. TCR libraries were prepared with molecular barcoding, using unique molecular identifiers to normalize TCRbeta repertoire quantification. TCRdb's own reprocessing of the public reads used fastp at Q25 and MiXCR and kept productive beta chains. Each CDR3 protein appears once, grouped with its most common genes and DNA. The sample has over 80,000 distinct CDR3 sequences on record, 23% of them singletons. In total, the top ten clones hold about a fifth of the sample. What the treatment or condition label conveys for this sample: allogeneic hematopoietic cell transplantation with graft depleted of TCRalphabeta T cells and CD19 B cells.

This specimen consisted of PBMCs, obtained before TCRalphabeta/CD19-depleted stem cell transplant. The receptors originated from a boy aged 2-15 years with acute lymphoblastic leukemia, due to receive a stem cell transplant.

In this sample, this clonotype turned up a few times. The chain recombines TRBV5-5 with TRBJ2-7; 7 bases are shared with TRBD2. This CDR3 region has 17 residues. J lost 1 base, V lost 1 base, and 11 bases had no gene match. Germline-derived CDR1 and CDR2 are SGHKS and YYEKEE (reference sequence). CDR3 nucleotide sequence: TGTGCCAGCAGCTTGTCTAGCGGAGGGGCCCTATCCTACGAGCAGTACTTC. Protein sequence: CASSLSSGGALSYEQYF.

The chain has TRBV4-3 and TRBJ1-2; D gene uncertain. V lost 0 bases and J lost 3, with 8 bases in between. Germline CDR1 reads LGHNA; CDR2 reads YSLEER. The CDR3 is 14 residues long. The CDR3 spells CASSQETGYYGYTF. The DNA of the CDR3 is TGCGCCAGCAGCCAAGAAACCGGATACTATGGCTACACCTTC.

This clonotype was counted ten times or more. The chain recombines TRBV4-1 with TRBJ2-2, with 7 bases identical to TRBD1. V lost 3 bases to trimming and J lost 1 base; unmatched junction nucleotides: 8. Germline CDR1 is MGHRA and CDR2 is YSYEKL. This CDR3 spans 17 amino acids. This CDR3 reads CASSHPPAGGNTGELFF. The CDR3 coding sequence is TGCGCCAGCAGCCACCCCCCGGCAGGGGGGAACACCGGGGAGCTGTTTTTT.

This clonotype has a count of ten or more. The chain links TRBV28 to TRBJ2-2; 11 nucleotides align to TRBD2. The CDR3 length is 19 residues. The V segment lost 11 bases and the J segment 7 bases; nucleotides outside the gene matches: 24. Germline values: CDR1 MDHEN, CDR2 SYDVKM. CDR3 in DNA: TGTGCCTGCCAGCAGTTTGTGGGACTAGCGGAGGGGCCAAGCGGGGAGCTGTTTTTT. Translating gives CACQQFVGLAEGPSGELFF.

This clonotype has a count of ten or more. The gene calls are TRBV11-2 and TRBJ1-2; 12 positions match TRBD1. J lost 2 bases, V lost 5 bases, and 3 bases had no gene match. CDR3 length equals 15 residues. Germline V gene sequence: CDR1 SGHAT, CDR2 FQNNGV. CDR3 residues: CASSLGTGGNYGYTF. CDR3 nucleotides: TGTGCCAGCAGCCTCGGGACAGGGGGCAACTATGGCTACACCTTC. The entire variable domain, with the rest obtained from reference TRBV11-2 and TRBJ1-2, is as follows: EAGVAQSPRYKIIEKRQSVAFWCNPISGHATLYWYQQILGQGPKLLIQFQNNGVVDDSQLPKDRFSAERLKGVDSTLKIQPAKLEDSAVYLCASSLGTGGNYGYTFGSGTRLTVV.

This clonotype was recorded at least ten times. The V gene is TRBV6-4, the J gene TRBJ2-3, with D possibly being TRBD2 (5 bases). The germline CDR1 and CDR2 sequences are MRHNA and SNTAGT. The CDR3 totals 14 residues. The V end lost 4 bases, the J end lost 2 bases, and 10 bases lay between the germline ends. CDR3 DNA: TGTGCCAGCAGTGCTAGCAGCGTCACAGATACGCAGTATTTT. Translated, it gives CASSASSVTDTQYF.

A few counts support this clonotype. The chain joins TRBV5-1 to TRBJ2-2; 8 nucleotides match TRBD2. V was clipped by 4 bases and J by 6 bases; unmatched bases: 11. The V gene's germline CDR1 is SGHRS and CDR2 YFSETQ. CDR3 size: 16 residues. CDR3 sequence: CASSLTSGGAPGELFF. The CDR3 DNA reads TGCGCCAGCAGCCTAACTAGCGGAGGGGCCCCCGGGGAGCTGTTTTTT.

The chain recombines TRBV7-3 with TRBJ2-7; 8 bases map to TRBD1. V lost 2 bases and J lost 3; bases outside the gene matches: 3. The CDR3 extends over 14 amino acids. Germline CDR1 and CDR2: SGHTA and FQGTGA. CDR3: CASSLAGGVYEQYF. CDR3 DNA: TGTGCCAGCAGCTTAGCAGGGGGCGTCTACGAGCAGTACTTC.

This chain connects TRBV7-9 to TRBJ2-5; 9 nucleotides match TRBD2. The CDR3 is 15 amino acids. Trimming took 5 bases from V and 7 from J; bases not matched to a gene: 11. The germline V gene encodes CDR1 SEHNR and CDR2 FQNEAQ (reference sequence). CDR3 amino acids: CASSQTSGGAGTQYF. CDR3 coding DNA: TGTGCCAGCAGCCAGACTAGCGGAGGGGCCGGGACCCAGTACTTC.

This clonotype was observed a handful of times. The chain links TRBV29-1 to TRBJ1-2, with a tentative D call TRBD1 (5 bases). CDR1 SQVTM and CDR2 ANQGSEA come from the germline V gene. The CDR3 has 13 amino acids. V lost 0 bases to trimming and J lost 6 bases, with 11 bases between them. The DNA for the CDR3 is TGCAGCGTTGAAGATGGTACAGGCAATGGCTACACCTTC. It yields the protein CSVEDGTGNGYTF.

This clonotype was counted at least ten times. The chain is built from TRBV6-4 and TRBJ2-1; 7 bases are a match to TRBD1. Losses at the gene ends were 2 bases for V and 7 bases for J; bases not matched to a gene: 8. Germline CDR1 reads MRHNA; CDR2 reads SNTAGT. This CDR3 is built from 15 residues. The CDR3 bases are TGTGCCAGCAGTGACCCTAAGGGGGCAGGAAATGAGCAGTTCTTC. Its protein is CASSDPKGAGNEQFF.

This clonotype was seen more than once but under ten times. V gene TRBV4-1 combines with J gene TRBJ1-2; D call uncertain. This CDR3 comprises 15 residues. The germline V gene encodes CDR1 MGHRA and CDR2 YSYEKL. The germline V and J ends were trimmed by 4 bases and 0 bases, with 12 bases remaining between them. In DNA, the CDR3 is TGCGCCAGCAGCCCAAACTCCGGGGCTAACTATGGCTACACCTTC. As protein: CASSPNSGANYGYTF.

The rearrangement uses TRBV3-1 and TRBJ1-1, with D possibly matching TRBD1 (5 bases). Deletions cut 0 bases from V and 1 base from J, with 9 bases between. This CDR3 comprises 15 residues. Germline V CDR1 and CDR2: LGHDT, YNNKEL (reference sequence). CDR3 residues: CASSQDQGQNTEAFF. CDR3 in DNA: TGTGCCAGCAGCCAAGATCAAGGACAGAACACTGAAGCTTTCTTT.

In this sample, this clonotype turned up a few times. This chain joins TRBV4-1 and TRBJ2-5, with TRBD2 matching 7 bases. This CDR3 has 17 amino acids. CDR1 and CDR2 from the germline V gene are MGHRA and YSYEKL. Trimming took 4 bases from V and 1 from J; bases not matched to a gene: 12. CDR3 in amino acids: CASSPFGDYTFQETQYF. CDR3 DNA: TGCGCCAGCAGCCCGTTCGGGGACTACACCTTCCAAGAGACCCAGTACTTC.

This clonotype was seen a handful of times. The chain links TRBV10-2 to TRBJ2-4; 7 nucleotides agree with TRBD1. Germline V gene lookup returns CDR1 WSHSY and CDR2 SAAADI. V trimming: 3 bases; J trimming: 8 bases; junction bases outside the gene matches: 7. The CDR3 totals 14 residues. The CDR3 region is CASSDTQGRDIQYF. The CDR3 DNA is TGCGCCAGCAGTGATACACAGGGGAGAGACATTCAGTACTTC.

The sample holds a few counts of this clonotype. DNA of the CDR3: TGTGCCAGCAACGTGGCAAGCACAGATACGCAGTATTTT. Its translation: CASNVASTDTQYF. The chain carries TRBV7-9 and TRBJ2-3; D ambiguous. The V end was cut by 7 bases, the J end by 0 bases, with 8 bases between. The CDR3 runs to 13 residues. From germline, CDR1 is SEHNR and CDR2 FQNEAQ (reference sequence).